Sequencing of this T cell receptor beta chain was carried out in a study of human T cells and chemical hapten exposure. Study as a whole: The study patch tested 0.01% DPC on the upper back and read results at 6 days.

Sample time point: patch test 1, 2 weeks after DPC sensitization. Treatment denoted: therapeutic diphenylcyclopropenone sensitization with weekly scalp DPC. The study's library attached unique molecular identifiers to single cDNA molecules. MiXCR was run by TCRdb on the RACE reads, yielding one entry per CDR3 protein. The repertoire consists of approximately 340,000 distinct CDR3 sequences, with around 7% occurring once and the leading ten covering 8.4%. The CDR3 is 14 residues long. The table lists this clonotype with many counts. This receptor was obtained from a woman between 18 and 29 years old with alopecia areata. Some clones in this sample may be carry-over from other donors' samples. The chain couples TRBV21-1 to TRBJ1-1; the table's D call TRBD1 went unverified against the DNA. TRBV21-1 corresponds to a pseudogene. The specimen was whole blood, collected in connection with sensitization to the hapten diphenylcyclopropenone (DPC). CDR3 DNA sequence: TGTGCCAGCAGCAAAGCCGGGACAGGGTGGTTAGCTTTCTTT. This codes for CASSKAGTGWLAFF.